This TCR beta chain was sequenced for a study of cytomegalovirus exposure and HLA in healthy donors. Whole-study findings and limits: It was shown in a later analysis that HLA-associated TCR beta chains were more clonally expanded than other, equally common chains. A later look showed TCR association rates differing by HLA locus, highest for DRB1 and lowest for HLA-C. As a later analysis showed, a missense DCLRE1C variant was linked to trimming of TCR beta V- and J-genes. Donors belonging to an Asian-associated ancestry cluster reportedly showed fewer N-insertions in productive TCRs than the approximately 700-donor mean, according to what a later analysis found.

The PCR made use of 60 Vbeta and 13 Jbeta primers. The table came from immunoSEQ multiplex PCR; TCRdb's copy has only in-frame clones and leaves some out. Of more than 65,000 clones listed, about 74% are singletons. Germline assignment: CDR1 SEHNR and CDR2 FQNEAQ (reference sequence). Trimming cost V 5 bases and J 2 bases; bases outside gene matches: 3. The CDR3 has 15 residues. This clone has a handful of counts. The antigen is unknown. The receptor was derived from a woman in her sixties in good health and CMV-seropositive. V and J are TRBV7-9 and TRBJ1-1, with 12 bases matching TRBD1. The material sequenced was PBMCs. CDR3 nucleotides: TGTGCCAGCAGCCAGGGGACAGGGGGCAACACTGAAGCTTTCTTT. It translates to CASSQGTGGNTEAFF.